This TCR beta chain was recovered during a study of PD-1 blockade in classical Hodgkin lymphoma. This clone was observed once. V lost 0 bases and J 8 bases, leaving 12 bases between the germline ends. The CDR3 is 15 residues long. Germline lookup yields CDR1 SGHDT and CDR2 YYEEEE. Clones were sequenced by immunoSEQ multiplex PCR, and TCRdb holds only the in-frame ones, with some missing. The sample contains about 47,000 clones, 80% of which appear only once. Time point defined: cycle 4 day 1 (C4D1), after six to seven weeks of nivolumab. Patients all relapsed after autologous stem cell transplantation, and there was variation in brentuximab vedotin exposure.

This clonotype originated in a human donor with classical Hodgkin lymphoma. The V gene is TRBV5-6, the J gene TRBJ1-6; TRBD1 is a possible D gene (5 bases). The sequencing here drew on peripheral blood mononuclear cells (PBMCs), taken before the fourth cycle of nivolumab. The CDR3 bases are TGTGCCAGCAGCTTGGGCGGGGGTTTCGATTCACCCCTCCACTTT. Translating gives CASSLGGGFDSPLHF.